A selection of T cell receptor beta chains follows, all from one sample in a study of T-cell memory formation after mild COVID-19. TCRdb called the 5' RACE reads again in MiXCR, with one record for every CDR3 protein. Of about 180,000 distinct CDR3 sequences listed, more than 15% were seen once; the top ten hold approximately 2.1%. Sequencing used PBMCs or a T cell subset sorted from them (not recorded which). Source of these receptors: an adult woman who had mild COVID-19 (a few samples of this study predate the infection). Cell type and time point are not known. The CDR3 runs from the conserved cysteine through the conserved F or W. The D gene is left open where the match is weak. Only part of the rows carry a size: once, few, many, or a class if the clone is expanded.

j_gene | abundance | v_gene | d_gene | CDR3aa | CDR3nt
TRBJ1-5 | NA | TRBV6-1 | NA | CASTPSGNNYQPQHF | TGTGCCAGCACCCCCTCAGGGAATAATTATCAGCCCCAGCATTTT
TRBJ1-3 | NA | TRBV6-1 | NA | CASTEVRGAGNTIYF | TGTGCCAGCACTGAGGTCCGGGGTGCTGGAAACACCATATATTTT
TRBJ2-5 | few | TRBV5-1 | NA | CASSLGRPGLRYQETQYF | TGCGCCAGCAGCTTGGGTCGACCGGGACTTCGGTACCAAGAGACCCAGTACTTC
TRBJ2-5 | NA | TRBV2 | NA | CASSVFSQETQYF | TGTGCCAGCAGTGTGTTCAGCCAAGAGACCCAGTACTTC
TRBJ2-7 | NA | TRBV7-8 | NA | CASSLARTRTYEQYF | TGTGCCAGCAGCTTAGCACGGACCCGTACCTACGAGCAGTACTTC
TRBJ1-2 | NA | TRBV12-3/TRBV12-4 | NA | CASSLAAYRRYYGYTF | TGTGCCAGCAGTTTAGCCGCCTACAGGCGCTACTATGGCTACACCTTC
TRBJ2-3 | few | TRBV4-1 | TRBD2 | CASSQTTLAGGQDTQYF | TGCGCCAGCAGCCAGACCACACTAGCGGGGGGGCAAGATACGCAGTATTTT
TRBJ2-7 | NA | TRBV6-1 | TRBD2 | CASSELAVYEQYF | TGTGCCAGCAGTGAACTAGCGGTCTACGAGCAGTACTTC
TRBJ1-2 | NA | TRBV28 | NA | CASGDFYGYTF | TGTGCCAGCGGAGATTTCTATGGCTACACCTTC
TRBJ1-3 | NA | TRBV6-5 | TRBD1 | CASRADRGLVNTIYF | TGTGCCAGCAGGGCCGACAGGGGGCTGGTAAACACCATATATTTT
TRBJ1-6 | NA | TRBV3-1 | TRBD1 | CASSPRQGGKSPLHF | TGTGCCAGCAGCCCCAGACAGGGTGGGAAGTCACCCCTCCACTTT
TRBJ1-1 | many | TRBV7-2 | TRBD1 | CASSLGRTGARGWDTEAFF | TGTGCCAGCAGCTTAGGAAGGACAGGGGCCCGGGGTTGGGACACTGAAGCTTTCTTT
TRBJ2-5 | few | TRBV6-2/TRBV6-3 | TRBD2 | CASSYRGGEETQYF | TGTGCCAGCAGTTACCGGGGGGGTGAAGAGACCCAGTACTTC
TRBJ2-1 | few | TRBV2 | NA | CASSALTFF | TGTGCCAGCAGTGCACTAACGTTCTTC
TRBJ2-7 | few | TRBV14 | TRBD1 | CASSGQGVHEQYF | TGTGCCAGCAGCGGACAGGGTGTCCACGAGCAGTACTTC
TRBJ2-1 | NA | TRBV20-1 | NA | CSAKSSDEQFF | TGCAGTGCCAAGAGTTCCGATGAGCAGTTCTTC
TRBJ2-3 | NA | TRBV5-6 | NA | CASSFLTGFSTDTQYF | TGTGCCAGCAGCTTTCTGACAGGTTTTAGCACAGATACGCAGTATTTT
TRBJ1-2 | NA | TRBV7-3 | NA | CASSSGESPYGYTF | TGTGCCAGCAGCTCGGGGGAGTCCCCCTATGGCTACACCTTC
TRBJ1-2 | NA | TRBV14 | NA | CASSQDRGPRHYGYTF | TGTGCCAGCAGCCAAGATAGAGGGCCCCGACATTATGGCTACACCTTC
TRBJ2-5 | NA | TRBV6-1 | TRBD1 | CASSATGGWRQETQYF | TGTGCCAGCAGTGCAACAGGGGGCTGGCGACAAGAGACCCAGTACTTC
TRBJ2-3 | many | TRBV10-3 | NA | CAISGGGEAADTQYF | TGTGCCATCAGTGGTGGCGGGGAGGCCGCAGATACGCAGTATTTT
TRBJ2-3 | NA | TRBV11-1 | NA | CASSSGPGTDTQYF | TGTGCCAGCAGCTCGGGGCCGGGGACAGATACGCAGTATTTT
TRBJ2-7 | few | TRBV5-1 | TRBD1 | CASSAQTGRNEQYF | TGCGCCAGCAGCGCTCAGACAGGGAGAAACGAGCAGTACTTC
TRBJ2-5 | many | TRBV7-2 | TRBD2 | CASSRSGSGETQYF | TGTGCCAGCAGCCGTAGCGGGAGTGGGGAGACCCAGTACTTC
TRBJ2-3 | few | TRBV20-1 | TRBD2 | CSARVWGRATDTQYF | TGCAGTGCTAGAGTTTGGGGGAGGGCCACAGATACGCAGTATTTT
TRBJ2-7 | NA | TRBV30 | NA | CAWNQIRGYEQYF | TGTGCCTGGAATCAAATAAGGGGGTACGAGCAGTACTTC
TRBJ2-3 | NA | TRBV3-1 | TRBD2 | CASSQKKTSGGDTQYF | TGTGCCAGCAGCCAAAAGAAAACTAGCGGGGGGGATACGCAGTATTTT
TRBJ1-2 | few | TRBV3-1 | TRBD1 | CASSQGQGTYGYTF | TGTGCCAGCAGCCAAGGACAGGGGACCTATGGCTACACCTTC
TRBJ2-3 | NA | TRBV28 | NA | CASKEGSTDTQYF | TGTGCCAGCAAGGAAGGAAGCACAGATACGCAGTATTTT
TRBJ2-5 | NA | TRBV24-1 | NA | CAVDRAQETQYF | TGTGCCGTGGACCGGGCCCAAGAGACCCAGTACTTC
TRBJ2-2 | few | TRBV30 | NA | CAWSLEVDTGELFF | TGTGCCTGGAGTTTGGAGGTTGACACCGGGGAGCTGTTTTTT
TRBJ2-7 | many | TRBV5-1 | TRBD1 | CASSPGQGVNEQYF | TGCGCCAGCAGCCCTGGACAGGGGGTCAACGAGCAGTACTTC
TRBJ2-3 | NA | TRBV5-1 | NA | CASRRNGGPTSTDTQYF | TGCGCCAGCAGAAGGAACGGTGGGCCCACGAGCACAGATACGCAGTATTTT
TRBJ1-2 | NA | TRBV25-1 | NA | CASSDKGNYGYTF | TGTGCCAGCAGTGATAAGGGAAACTATGGCTACACCTTC
TRBJ2-1 | few | TRBV29-1 | TRBD2 | CSVVWLAGARQNEQFF | TGCAGCGTTGTCTGGCTAGCGGGAGCCAGGCAGAATGAGCAGTTCTTC
TRBJ2-3 | NA | TRBV18 | NA | CASSPSSGDTQYF | TGTGCCAGCTCACCCTCATCCGGGGATACGCAGTATTTT
TRBJ2-7 | NA | TRBV5-5 | TRBD1 | CASTEPGTATYEQYF | TGTGCCAGCACAGAACCCGGGACAGCCACCTACGAGCAGTACTTC
TRBJ2-3 | NA | TRBV29-1 | NA | CSVEGGLTDTQYF | TGCAGCGTTGAGGGGGGACTGACAGATACGCAGTATTTT
TRBJ2-2 | NA | TRBV7-2 | NA | CASSLGVGTGELFF | TGTGCCAGCAGCCTAGGGGTAGGGACCGGGGAGCTGTTTTTT
TRBJ2-5 | NA | TRBV7-8 | NA | CASSLLAGRQETQYF | TGTGCCAGCAGCTTGCTGGCCGGACGGCAAGAGACCCAGTACTTC
TRBJ2-7 | many | TRBV5-1 | TRBD2 | CASSPDPGLAAEQYF | TGCGCCAGCAGTCCGGATCCGGGACTAGCGGCCGAGCAGTACTTC
TRBJ2-4 | many | TRBV5-1 | NA | CASSQMGVNIQYF | TGCGCCAGCAGCCAAATGGGGGTTAACATTCAGTACTTC
TRBJ2-1 | many | TRBV7-9 | TRBD2 | CASSLLAGANYNEQFF | TGTGCCAGCAGCTTATTAGCGGGAGCGAACTACAATGAGCAGTTCTTC
TRBJ1-1 | NA | TRBV18 | NA | CASSLTRRNTEAFF | TGTGCCAGCTCACTTACCCGTCGGAACACTGAAGCTTTCTTT
TRBJ1-2 | NA | TRBV12-3/TRBV12-4 | TRBD1 | CASSQQGARGYTF | TGTGCCAGCAGTCAACAGGGGGCGCGGGGCTACACCTTC
TRBJ2-7 | NA | TRBV30 | NA | CAWSDSASFYEQYF | TGTGCCTGGTCAGACAGTGCTTCATTTTACGAGCAGTACTTC
TRBJ2-7 | NA | TRBV4-2 | TRBD1 | CASRLSTGGIYEQYF | TGTGCCAGCAGGCTTTCGACAGGGGGTATCTACGAGCAGTACTTC
TRBJ2-2 | NA | TRBV3-1 | NA | CASSPRSLNTGELFF | TGTGCCAGCAGCCCAAGGTCTCTGAACACCGGGGAGCTGTTTTTT